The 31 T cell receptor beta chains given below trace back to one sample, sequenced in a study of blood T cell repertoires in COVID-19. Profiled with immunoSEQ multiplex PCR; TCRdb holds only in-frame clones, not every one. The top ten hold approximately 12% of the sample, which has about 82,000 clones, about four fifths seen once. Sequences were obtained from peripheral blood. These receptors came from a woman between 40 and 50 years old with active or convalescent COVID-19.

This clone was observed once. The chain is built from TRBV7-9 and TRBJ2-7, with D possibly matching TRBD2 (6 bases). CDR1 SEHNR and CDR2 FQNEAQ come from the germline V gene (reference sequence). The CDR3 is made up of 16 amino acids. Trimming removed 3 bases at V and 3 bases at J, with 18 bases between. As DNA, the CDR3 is TGTGCCAGCAGCTTCTCAGTGGGGGGTAGGATCTACGAGCAGTACTTC. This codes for CASSFSVGGRIYEQYF.

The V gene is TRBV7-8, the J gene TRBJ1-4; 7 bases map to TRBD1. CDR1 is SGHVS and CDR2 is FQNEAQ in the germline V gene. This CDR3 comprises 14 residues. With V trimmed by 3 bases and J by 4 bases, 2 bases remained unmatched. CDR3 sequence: CASSLGQFNEKLFF. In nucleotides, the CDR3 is TGTGCCAGCAGCTTGGGACAGTTTAATGAAAAACTGTTTTTT.

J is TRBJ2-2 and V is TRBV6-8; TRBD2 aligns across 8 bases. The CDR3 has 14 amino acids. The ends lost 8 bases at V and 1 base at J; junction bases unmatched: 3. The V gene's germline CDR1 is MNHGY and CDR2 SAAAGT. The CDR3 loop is CASSLAGNTGELFF. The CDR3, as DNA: TGTGCCAGCTCGCTAGCGGGGAACACCGGGGAGCTGTTTTTT.

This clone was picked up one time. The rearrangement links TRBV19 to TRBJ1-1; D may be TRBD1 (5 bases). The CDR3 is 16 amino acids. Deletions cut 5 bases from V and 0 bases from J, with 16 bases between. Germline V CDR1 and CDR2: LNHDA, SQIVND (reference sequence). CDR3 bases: TGTGCCAGTAGTGGGGGGTCAGGGTTCCTGAACACTGAAGCTTTCTTT. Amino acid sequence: CASSGGSGFLNTEAFF. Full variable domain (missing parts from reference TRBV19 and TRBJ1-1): DGGITQSPKYLFRKEGQNVTLSCEQNLNHDAMYWYRQDPGQGLRLIYYSQIVNDFQKGDIAEGYSVSREKKESFPLTVTSAQKNPTAFYLCASSGGSGFLNTEAFFGQGTRLTVV.

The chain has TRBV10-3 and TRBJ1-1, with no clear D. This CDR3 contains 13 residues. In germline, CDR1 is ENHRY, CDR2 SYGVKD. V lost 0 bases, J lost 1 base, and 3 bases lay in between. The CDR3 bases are TGTGCCATCAGTGAGTCTAAGAACACTGAAGCTTTCTTT. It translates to CAISESKNTEAFF.

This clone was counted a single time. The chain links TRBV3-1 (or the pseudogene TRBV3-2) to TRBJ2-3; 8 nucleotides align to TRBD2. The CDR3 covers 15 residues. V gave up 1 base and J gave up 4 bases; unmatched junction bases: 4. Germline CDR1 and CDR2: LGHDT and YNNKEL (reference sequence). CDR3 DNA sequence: TGTGCCAGCAGCCAAGCGGGGGGGCTACCAGATACGCAGTATTTT. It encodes CASSQAGGLPDTQYF.

In DNA form, the CDR3 reads TGTGCCAGCAGTTACTTCGGGGTCCAACAAGAGACCCAGTACTTC. Translation gives CASSYFGVQQETQYF. The genes are TRBV6-5 and TRBJ2-5, with D possibly being TRBD2 (5 bases). V lost 1 base to trimming and J lost 2 bases, with 11 bases between them. The CDR3 spans 15 residues. Germline-derived CDR1 and CDR2 are MNHEY and SVGAGI.

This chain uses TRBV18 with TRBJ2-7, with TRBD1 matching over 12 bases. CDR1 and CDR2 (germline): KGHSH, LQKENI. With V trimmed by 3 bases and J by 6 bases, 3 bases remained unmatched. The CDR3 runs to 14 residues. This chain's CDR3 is CASSPGQGASEQYF. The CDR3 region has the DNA TGTGCCAGCTCACCGGGACAGGGGGCGTCCGAGCAGTACTTC.

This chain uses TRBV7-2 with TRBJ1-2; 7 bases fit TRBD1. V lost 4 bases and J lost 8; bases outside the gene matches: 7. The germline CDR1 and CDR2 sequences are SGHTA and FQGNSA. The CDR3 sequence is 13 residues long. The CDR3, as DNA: TGTGCCAGCAGCTCCAGACAGGGTCAAGGCTACACCTTC. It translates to CASSSRQGQGYTF.

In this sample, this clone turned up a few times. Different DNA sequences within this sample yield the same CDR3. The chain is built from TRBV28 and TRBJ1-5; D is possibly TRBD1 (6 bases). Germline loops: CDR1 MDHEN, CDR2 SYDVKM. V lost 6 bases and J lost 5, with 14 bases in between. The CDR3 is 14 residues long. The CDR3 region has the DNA TGTGCCAGCAGCTTCCCCGACAGGTATCAGCCCCAGCATTTT. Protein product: CASSFPDRYQPQHF.

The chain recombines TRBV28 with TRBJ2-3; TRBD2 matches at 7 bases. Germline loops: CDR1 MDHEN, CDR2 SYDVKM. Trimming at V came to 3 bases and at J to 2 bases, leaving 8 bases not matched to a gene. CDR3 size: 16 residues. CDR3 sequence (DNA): TGTGCCAGCAGTTTTCTTCCCGGGGGGATCACAGATACGCAGTATTTT. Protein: CASSFLPGGITDTQYF.

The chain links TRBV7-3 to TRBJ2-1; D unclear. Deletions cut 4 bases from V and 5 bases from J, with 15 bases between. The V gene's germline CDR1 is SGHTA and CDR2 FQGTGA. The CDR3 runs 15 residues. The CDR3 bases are TGTGCCAGCAGCTATCTGGGCGTTCGAAACAATGAGCAGTTCTTC. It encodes CASSYLGVRNNEQFF.

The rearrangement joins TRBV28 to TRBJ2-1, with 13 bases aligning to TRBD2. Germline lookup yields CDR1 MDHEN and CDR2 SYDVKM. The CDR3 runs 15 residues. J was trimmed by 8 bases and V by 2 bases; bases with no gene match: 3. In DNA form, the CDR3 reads TGTGCCAGCAGTTTAGTAACTAGCGGGAGGGATGAGCAGTTCTTC. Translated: CASSLVTSGRDEQFF.

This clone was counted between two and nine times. The CDR3 region is CASSREGGRGETQYF. In DNA form, the CDR3 reads TGTGCCAGCAGCCGTGAAGGCGGCAGGGGAGAGACCCAGTACTTC. The chain has TRBV3-1 (or the pseudogene TRBV3-2) and TRBJ2-5; D may be TRBD1 (6 bases). Germline lookup yields CDR1 LGHDT and CDR2 YNNKEL (reference sequence). V shed 4 bases and J shed 4 bases, with 16 bases lying between them. The CDR3 loop spans 15 amino acids.

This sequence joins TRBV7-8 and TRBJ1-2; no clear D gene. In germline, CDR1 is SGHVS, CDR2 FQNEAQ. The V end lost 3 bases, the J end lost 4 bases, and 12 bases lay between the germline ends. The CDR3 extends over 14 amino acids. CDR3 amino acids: CASSLSLTSYGYTF. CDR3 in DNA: TGTGCCAGCAGCTTGTCCCTAACGAGCTATGGCTACACCTTC.

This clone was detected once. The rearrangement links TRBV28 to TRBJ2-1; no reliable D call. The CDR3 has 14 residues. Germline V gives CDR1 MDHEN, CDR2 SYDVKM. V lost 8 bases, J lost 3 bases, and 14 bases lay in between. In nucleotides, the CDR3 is TGTGCCAGCCGCGAGGTTTCAAGCTACAATGAGCAGTTCTTC. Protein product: CASREVSSYNEQFF.

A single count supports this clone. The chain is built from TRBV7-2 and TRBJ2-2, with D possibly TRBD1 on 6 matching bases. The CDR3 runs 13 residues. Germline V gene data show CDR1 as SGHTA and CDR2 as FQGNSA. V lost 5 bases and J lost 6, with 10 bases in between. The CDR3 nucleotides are TGTGCCAGCAGCGCCAACAGGGCCGGGGAGCTGTTTTTT. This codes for CASSANRAGELFF.

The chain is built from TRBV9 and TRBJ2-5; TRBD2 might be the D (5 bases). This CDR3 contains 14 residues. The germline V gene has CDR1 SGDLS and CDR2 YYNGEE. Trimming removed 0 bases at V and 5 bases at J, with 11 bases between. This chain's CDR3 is CASSVAPSSETQYF. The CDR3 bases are TGTGCCAGCAGCGTAGCCCCTTCTAGCGAGACCCAGTACTTC.

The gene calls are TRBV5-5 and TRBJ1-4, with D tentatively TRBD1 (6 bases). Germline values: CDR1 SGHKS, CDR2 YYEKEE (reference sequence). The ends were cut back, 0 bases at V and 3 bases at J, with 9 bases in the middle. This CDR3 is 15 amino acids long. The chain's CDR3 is CASSLVGTPNEKLFF. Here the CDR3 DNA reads TGTGCCAGCAGCTTGGTCGGGACACCTAATGAAAAACTGTTTTTT.

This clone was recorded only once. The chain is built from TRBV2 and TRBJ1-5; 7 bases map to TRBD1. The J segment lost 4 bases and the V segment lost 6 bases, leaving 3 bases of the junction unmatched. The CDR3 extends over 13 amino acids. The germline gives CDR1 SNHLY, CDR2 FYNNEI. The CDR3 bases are TGTGCCAGCAGCGAACAGGGGAATCAGCCCCAGCATTTT. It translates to CASSEQGNQPQHF.

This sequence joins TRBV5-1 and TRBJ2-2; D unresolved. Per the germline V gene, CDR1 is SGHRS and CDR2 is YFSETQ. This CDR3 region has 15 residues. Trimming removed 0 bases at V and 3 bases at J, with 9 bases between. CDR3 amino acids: CASSLEVGYTGELFF. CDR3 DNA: TGCGCCAGCAGCTTGGAAGTGGGCTACACCGGGGAGCTGTTTTTT.

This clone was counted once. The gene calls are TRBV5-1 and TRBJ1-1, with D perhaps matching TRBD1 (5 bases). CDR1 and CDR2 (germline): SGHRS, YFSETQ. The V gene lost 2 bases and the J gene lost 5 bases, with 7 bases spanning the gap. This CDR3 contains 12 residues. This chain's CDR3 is CASSLQETEAFF. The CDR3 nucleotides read TGCGCCAGCAGCTTACAGGAGACTGAAGCTTTCTTT.

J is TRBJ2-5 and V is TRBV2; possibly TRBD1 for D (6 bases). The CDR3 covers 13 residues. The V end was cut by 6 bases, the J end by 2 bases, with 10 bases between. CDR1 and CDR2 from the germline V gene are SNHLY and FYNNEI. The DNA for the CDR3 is TGTGCCAGCAGCGCCCAGGGGCAAGAGACCCAGTACTTC. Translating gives CASSAQGQETQYF.

The CDR3, as DNA: TGTGCCAGCATCGGGCGGGAGGGTACGGGCGAGCAGTACTTC. Amino acid sequence: CASIGREGTGEQYF. This sequence joins TRBV25-1 and TRBJ2-7, with 9 bases lining up with TRBD2. Germline CDR1 is MGHDK and CDR2 is SYGVNS. The CDR3 contains 14 residues. V trimming: 7 bases; J trimming: 6 bases; junction bases outside the gene matches: 10.

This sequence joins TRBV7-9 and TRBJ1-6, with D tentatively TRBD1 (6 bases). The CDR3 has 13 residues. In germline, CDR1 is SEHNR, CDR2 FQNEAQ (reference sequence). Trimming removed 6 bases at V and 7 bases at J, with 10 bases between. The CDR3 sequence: CASRQGLNSPLHF. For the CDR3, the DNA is TGTGCCAGCAGGCAGGGGCTGAATTCACCCCTCCACTTT.

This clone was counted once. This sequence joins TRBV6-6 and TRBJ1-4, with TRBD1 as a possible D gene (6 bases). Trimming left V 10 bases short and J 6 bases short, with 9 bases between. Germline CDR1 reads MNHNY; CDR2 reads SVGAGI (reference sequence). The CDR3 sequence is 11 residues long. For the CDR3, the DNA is TGTGCCACCGCAGGGGATGAAAAACTGTTTTTT. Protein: CATAGDEKLFF.

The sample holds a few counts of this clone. CDR3 sequence reads: CASSNGGGHPEETQYF. Here the CDR3 DNA reads TGTGCCAGCAGCAACGGGGGGGGCCACCCGGAGGAGACCCAGTACTTC. V is TRBV21-1 and J is TRBJ2-5; the table calls TRBD2, which could not be checked here. TRBV21-1 has pseudogene status. This CDR3 is built from 16 residues.

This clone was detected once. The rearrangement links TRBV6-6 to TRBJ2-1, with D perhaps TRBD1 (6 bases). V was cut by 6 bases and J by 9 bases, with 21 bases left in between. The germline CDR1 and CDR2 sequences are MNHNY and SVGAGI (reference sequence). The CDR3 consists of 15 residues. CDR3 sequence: CASRFNREQLGEQFF. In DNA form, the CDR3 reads TGTGCCAGCAGATTTAACAGGGAGCAACTGGGTGAGCAGTTCTTC.

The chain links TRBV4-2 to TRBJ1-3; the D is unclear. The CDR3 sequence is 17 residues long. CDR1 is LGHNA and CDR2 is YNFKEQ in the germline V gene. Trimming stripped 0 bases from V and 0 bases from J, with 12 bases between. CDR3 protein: CASSQDSGRYSGNTIYF. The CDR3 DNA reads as TGTGCCAGCAGCCAAGATTCTGGCAGGTACTCTGGAAACACCATATATTTT.

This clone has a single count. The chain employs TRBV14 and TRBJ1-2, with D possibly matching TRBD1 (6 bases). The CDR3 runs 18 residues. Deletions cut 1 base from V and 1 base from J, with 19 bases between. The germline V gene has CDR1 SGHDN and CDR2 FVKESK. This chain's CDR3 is CASSQVPGASSFNYGYTF. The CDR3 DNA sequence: TGTGCCAGCAGCCAAGTGCCAGGGGCCTCTAGCTTTAACTATGGCTACACCTTC.

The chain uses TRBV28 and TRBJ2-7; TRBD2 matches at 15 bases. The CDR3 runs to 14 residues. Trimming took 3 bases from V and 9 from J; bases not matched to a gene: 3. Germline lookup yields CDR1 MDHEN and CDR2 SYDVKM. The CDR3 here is CASSFSGLAGGQYF. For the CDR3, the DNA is TGTGCCAGCAGTTTCTCGGGACTAGCGGGAGGGCAGTACTTC.